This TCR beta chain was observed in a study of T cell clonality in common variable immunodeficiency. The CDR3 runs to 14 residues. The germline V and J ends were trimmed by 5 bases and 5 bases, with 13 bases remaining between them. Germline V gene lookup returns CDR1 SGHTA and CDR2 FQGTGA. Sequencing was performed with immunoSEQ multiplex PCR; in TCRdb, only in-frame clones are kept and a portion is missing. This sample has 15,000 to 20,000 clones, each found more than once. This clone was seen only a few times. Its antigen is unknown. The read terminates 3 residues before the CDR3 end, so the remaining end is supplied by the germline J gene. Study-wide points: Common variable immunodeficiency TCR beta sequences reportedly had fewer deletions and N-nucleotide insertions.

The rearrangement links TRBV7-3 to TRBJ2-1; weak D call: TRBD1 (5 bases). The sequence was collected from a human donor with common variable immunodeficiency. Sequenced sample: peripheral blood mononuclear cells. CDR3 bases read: TGTGCCAGCAGCGCAGGACAACTGAACAATGAG. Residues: CASSAGQLNNE. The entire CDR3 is CASSAGQLNNEQFF.